These 29 T cell receptor beta chains came from one sample sequenced in a study of T cell responses to AZD1222 COVID-19 vaccine. Data came from immunoSEQ multiplex PCR; TCRdb stores just in-frame clones and leaves some out. This sample has 120,000 or so clones, with roughly 88% found just once. This material consisted of peripheral blood, taken 28 days after the second AZD1222 dose. Every receptor here comes from an adult who received the AZD1222 COVID-19 vaccine.

The rearrangement uses TRBV5-4 and TRBJ1-2; D perhaps matches TRBD1 (6 bases). The CDR3 length is 14 residues. The V end was cut by 5 bases, the J end by 2 bases, with 13 bases between. From germline, CDR1 is SGHNT and CDR2 YYREEE (reference sequence). The CDR3 reads CASSRQDANYGYTF. DNA for the CDR3: TGTGCCAGCAGTCGACAGGACGCGAACTATGGCTACACCTTC.

This chain connects TRBV28 to TRBJ2-7; 7 nucleotides align to TRBD1. The CDR3 sequence is 16 residues long. The J segment lost 2 bases and the V segment lost 0 bases, leaving 7 bases of the junction unmatched. Per the germline V gene, CDR1 is MDHEN and CDR2 is SYDVKM. The CDR3 sequence: CASSLWRGQGAYEQYF. DNA for the CDR3: TGTGCCAGCAGTTTATGGCGTGGGCAGGGGGCCTACGAGCAGTACTTC.

The chain is built from TRBV24-1 and TRBJ1-4; D gene unclear. Germline V gene data show CDR1 as KGHDR and CDR2 as SFDVKD. Trimming pared 5 bases from V and 4 bases from J, leaving 13 bases between. The CDR3 contains 15 residues. The CDR3: CATSVKTNNNEKLFF. Written as DNA, the CDR3 is TGTGCCACCAGTGTTAAAACGAATAATAATGAAAAACTGTTTTTT.

This chain uses TRBV19 with TRBJ2-1, with TRBD2 identical over 8 bases. The CDR3 sequence is 16 residues long. The germline gives CDR1 LNHDA, CDR2 SQIVND (reference sequence). V trimming: 5 bases; J trimming: 7 bases; junction bases outside the gene matches: 13. CDR3 coding DNA: TGTGCCAGTAGTCTTATCCGGGGGGGCGGAGGTAATGAGCAGTTCTTC. Translation: CASSLIRGGGGNEQFF.

The chain has TRBV6-1 and TRBJ2-7; D not certain. Germline lookup yields CDR1 MNHNS and CDR2 SASEGT. CDR3 size: 12 residues. The V end was cut by 1 base, the J end by 6 bases, with 7 bases between. CDR3 residues: CASSEDLGEQYF. Written as DNA, the CDR3 is TGTGCCAGCAGTGAAGACTTGGGCGAGCAGTACTTC.

V gene TRBV29-1 combines with J gene TRBJ1-1, with D unresolved. Trimming left V 5 bases short and J 0 bases short, with 16 bases between. Germline CDR1 is SQVTM and CDR2 is ANQGSEA. The CDR3 totals 15 residues. The CDR3 sequence: CSVQHKVAVNTEAFF. In nucleotides, the CDR3 is TGCAGCGTTCAACATAAGGTAGCAGTGAACACTGAAGCTTTCTTT.

The chain combines TRBV7-2 with TRBJ2-7; D is unresolved. V lost 3 bases and J 2 bases, leaving 2 bases between the germline ends. Per the germline V gene, CDR1 is SGHTA and CDR2 is FQGNSA. The CDR3 totals 11 residues. Written as DNA, the CDR3 is TGTGCCAGCAGCTTCACCTACGAGCAGTACTTC. This codes for CASSFTYEQYF.

V usage is TRBV7-8 and J usage is TRBJ1-1; D unclear. CDR1 and CDR2 (germline): SGHVS, FQNEAQ. V lost 1 base and J lost 3, with 9 bases in between. This CDR3 has 14 residues. CDR3 amino acids: CASSLVDGYTEAFF. In DNA, the CDR3 is TGTGCCAGCAGCTTAGTGGATGGGTACACTGAAGCTTTCTTT.

V is TRBV2 and J is TRBJ1-2; D possibly corresponds to TRBD1 (6 bases). The CDR3 totals 15 residues. Deletions cut 7 bases from V and 2 bases from J, with 17 bases between. Germline V gene sequence: CDR1 SNHLY, CDR2 FYNNEI. The CDR3 DNA reads TGTGCCAGCAAAAGGGGGTCAACGGCAAACTATGGCTACACCTTC. Translating gives CASKRGSTANYGYTF.

This clone has just one count. This chain connects TRBV18 to TRBJ2-3, with 15 bases fitting TRBD2. From germline, CDR1 is KGHSH and CDR2 LQKENI. Unmatched junction bases numbered 6, after V lost 8 bases and J lost 3 bases. The CDR3 is made up of 16 amino acids. For the CDR3, the DNA is TGTGCCAGCCCTCGGACTAGCGGGGGGGCAACAGATACGCAGTATTTT. Protein sequence: CASPRTSGGATDTQYF.

This clone was seen a handful of times. V is TRBV5-1 and J is TRBJ1-1; possibly TRBD1 for D (6 bases). In germline, CDR1 is SGHRS, CDR2 YFSETQ. The CDR3 contains 15 residues. Trimming left V 4 bases short and J 1 base short, with 14 bases between. The CDR3 is CASSRLSQGNTEAFF. CDR3 nucleotide sequence: TGCGCCAGCAGCAGACTATCACAGGGGAACACTGAAGCTTTCTTT.

The chain employs TRBV6-5 and TRBJ2-2; the D gene is possibly TRBD1 (6 bases). CDR3 length: 14 amino acids. Germline V lookup: CDR1 MNHEY, CDR2 SVGAGI. V lost 6 bases, J lost 5 bases, and 13 bases lay in between. For the CDR3, the DNA is TGTGCCAGCAGAAGGGGGTCCGGGACCGGGGAGCTGTTTTTT. This sequence encodes CASRRGSGTGELFF.

This clone has more than one count but fewer than ten. The gene calls are TRBV6-2 or TRBV6-3 and TRBJ1-2; D gene uncertain. Germline V gene sequence: CDR1 MNHEY, CDR2 SVGEGT. The CDR3 totals 12 residues. V lost 3 bases and J 8 bases, leaving 10 bases between the germline ends. For the CDR3, the DNA is TGTGCCAGCAGTTATAGGACCCTGGGCTACACCTTC. Its protein is CASSYRTLGYTF.

The table lists this clone with a few counts. The chain combines TRBV15 with TRBJ2-3; weak D call: TRBD1 (6 bases). The CDR3 runs 16 residues. The V end lost 5 bases, the J end lost 2 bases, and 17 bases lay between the germline ends. Germline CDR1 is LNHNV and CDR2 is YYDKDF (reference sequence). CDR3 DNA sequence: TGTGCCACCAGCTCCCGACGGACAGAAGCCACAGATACGCAGTATTTT. It specifies CATSSRRTEATDTQYF.

The V gene is TRBV4-3, the J gene TRBJ1-2, with D perhaps TRBD1 (6 bases). Trimming stripped 0 bases from V and 1 base from J, with 12 bases between. The CDR3 consists of 16 residues. CDR1 is LGHNA and CDR2 is YSLEER in the germline V gene. CDR3 loop: CASSQEVQGNNYGYTF. The CDR3 region has the DNA TGCGCCAGCAGCCAAGAGGTACAGGGTAATAACTATGGCTACACCTTC.

The chain is built from TRBV5-1 and TRBJ2-1; D is possibly TRBD2 (6 bases). The CDR3 covers 14 residues. From germline, CDR1 is SGHRS and CDR2 YFSETQ. The V end lost 6 bases, the J end lost 2 bases, and 12 bases lay between the germline ends. DNA of the CDR3: TGCGCCAGCACCTACGCGGGGACCTACAATGAGCAGTTCTTC. This sequence encodes CASTYAGTYNEQFF.

The chain uses TRBV2 and TRBJ1-1, with D perhaps TRBD1 (5 bases). Germline V gene data show CDR1 as SNHLY and CDR2 as FYNNEI. The CDR3 spans 13 residues. Trimming shortened V by 7 bases and J by 3 bases, and 12 bases separated the two germline ends. The CDR3 DNA is TGTGCCAGCACCCTAGGGGCTTACACTGAAGCTTTCTTT. It specifies CASTLGAYTEAFF.

This chain connects TRBV21-1 to TRBJ1-5; the DNA was not used to check the table's D call, TRBD1. TRBV21-1 is a listed pseudogene. CDR3 size: 16 residues. The chain's CDR3 is CASSNLLRVGNQPQHF. DNA for the CDR3: TGTGCCAGCAGCAATTTGCTCAGGGTTGGCAATCAGCCCCAGCATTTT.

This rearrangement joins TRBV7-2 to TRBJ2-1, with 9 bases matching TRBD1. Germline CDR1 is SGHTA and CDR2 is FQGNSA. Trimming removed 4 bases from V and 6 bases from J; junction bases left unmatched: 7. The CDR3 runs to 15 residues. The CDR3 loop is CASSSRTGESNEQFF. The CDR3 DNA sequence: TGTGCCAGCAGCTCACGGACAGGGGAAAGCAATGAGCAGTTCTTC.

The CDR3 region is CASSAPDRGDQPQHF. The CDR3 nucleotides read TGTGCCAGCAGCGCCCCGGACAGGGGGGATCAGCCCCAGCATTTT. The rearrangement links TRBV7-2 to TRBJ1-5; 10 bases are shared with TRBD1. The CDR3 runs to 15 residues. Germline V gene sequence: CDR1 SGHTA, CDR2 FQGNSA. V lost 5 bases to trimming and J lost 5 bases; unmatched junction nucleotides: 6.

This clone was seen more than once but under ten times. The chain carries TRBV6-6 and TRBJ2-7; the D gene is possibly TRBD2 (5 bases). The V gene's germline CDR1 is MNHNY and CDR2 SVGAGI (reference sequence). V lost 5 bases and J 2 bases, leaving 13 bases between the germline ends. This CDR3 contains 14 residues. Written as DNA, the CDR3 is TGTGCCAGCAGTACGGGGAGTGCCCCCTACGAGCAGTACTTC. Translating gives CASSTGSAPYEQYF.

The V gene is TRBV28, the J gene TRBJ1-1, with a weak D call TRBD1 (5 bases). Between the trimmed V and J ends, which lost 2 bases and 5 bases, there was a span of 15 bases. Germline V gene data show CDR1 as MDHEN and CDR2 as SYDVKM. The CDR3 covers 15 residues. CDR3 loop: CASSLTGRGRTEAFF. The CDR3 nucleotides are TGTGCCAGCAGTTTAACAGGCCGGGGGAGAACTGAAGCTTTCTTT.

This clone came up a few times. J is TRBJ1-6 and V is TRBV28; tentative D call: TRBD1 (5 bases). The CDR3 has 17 amino acids. Trimming removed 5 bases from V and 7 bases from J, with 21 bases in between. Germline-derived CDR1 and CDR2 are MDHEN and SYDVKM. The CDR3 DNA is TGTGCCAGCAGTCTAGCACCCACAGGAATTGGGAATTCACCCCTCCACTTT. It translates to CASSLAPTGIGNSPLHF.

This chain uses TRBV7-2 with TRBJ1-5, with a tentative D call TRBD1 (5 bases). CDR3 length: 14 amino acids. Germline V gene lookup returns CDR1 SGHTA and CDR2 FQGNSA. Trimming cost V 5 bases and J 6 bases, with 14 bases left between them. The CDR3 DNA reads as TGTGCCAGCAGCCAGGGTTCGGGAGGTCAGCCCCAGCATTTT. It specifies CASSQGSGGQPQHF.

The J gene is TRBJ1-1, the V gene TRBV19, with D hard to call. The CDR3 extends over 12 amino acids. Germline V CDR1 and CDR2: LNHDA, SQIVND (reference sequence). V was trimmed by 8 bases and J by 6 bases, leaving 13 bases between them. The CDR3 nucleotides are TGTGCCAGTGTGTGGGGTGGCGCTGAAGCTTTCTTT. This gives the protein CASVWGGAEAFF.

This clone was picked up one time. The rearrangement uses TRBV4-1 and TRBJ2-3, with 10 bases matching TRBD2. The trim removed 2 bases at V and 2 bases at J, leaving 7 bases unmatched. The germline gives CDR1 MGHRA, CDR2 YSYEKL. This CDR3 is 17 amino acids long. This CDR3 reads CASSQRVSGGLTDTQYF. CDR3 sequence (DNA): TGCGCCAGCAGCCAAAGGGTTAGCGGGGGGCTCACAGATACGCAGTATTTT.

The gene calls are TRBV28 and TRBJ1-5; D unclear. There are 16 residues in the CDR3. Germline CDR1 reads MDHEN; CDR2 reads SYDVKM. V was cut by 10 bases and J by 1 base, with 20 bases left in between. The CDR3 here is CATYDLRRGSNQPQHF. The CDR3 bases are TGTGCCACCTACGACTTGCGGAGAGGGAGCAATCAGCCCCAGCATTTT.

This chain joins TRBV7-9 and TRBJ1-5, with D possibly matching TRBD1 (5 bases). V was clipped by 5 bases and J by 5 bases, with 10 bases between them. The germline V gene encodes CDR1 SEHNR and CDR2 FQNEAQ (reference sequence). CDR3 length: 13 amino acids. The CDR3 is CASSPQEDQPQHF. The CDR3 DNA sequence: TGTGCCAGCAGCCCACAGGAGGATCAGCCCCAGCATTTT.

As DNA, the CDR3 is TGTGCCATCAGTGAGGGGGGGGGCCAGGATTACTATGGCTACACCTTC. Encoded protein: CAISEGGGQDYYGYTF. This sequence joins TRBV10-3 and TRBJ1-2; possibly TRBD1 for D (6 bases). V was trimmed by 2 bases and J by 3 bases, leaving 16 bases between them. The germline CDR1 and CDR2 sequences are ENHRY and SYGVKD. The CDR3 is 16 amino acids.